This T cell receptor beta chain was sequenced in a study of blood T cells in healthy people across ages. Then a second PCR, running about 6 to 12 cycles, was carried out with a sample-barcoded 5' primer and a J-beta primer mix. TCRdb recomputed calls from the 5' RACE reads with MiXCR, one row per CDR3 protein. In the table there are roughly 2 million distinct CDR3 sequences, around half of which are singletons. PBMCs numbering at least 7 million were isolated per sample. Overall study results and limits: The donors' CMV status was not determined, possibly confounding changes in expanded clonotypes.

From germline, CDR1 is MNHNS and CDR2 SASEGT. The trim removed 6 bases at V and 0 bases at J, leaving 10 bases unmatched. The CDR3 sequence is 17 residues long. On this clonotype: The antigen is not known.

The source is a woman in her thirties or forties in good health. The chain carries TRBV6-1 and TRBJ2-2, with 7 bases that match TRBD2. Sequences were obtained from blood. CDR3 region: CASSRDTLAANTGELFF. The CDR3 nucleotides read TGTGCCAGCAGCCGAGACACTCTAGCGGCGAACACCGGGGAGCTGTTTTTT.